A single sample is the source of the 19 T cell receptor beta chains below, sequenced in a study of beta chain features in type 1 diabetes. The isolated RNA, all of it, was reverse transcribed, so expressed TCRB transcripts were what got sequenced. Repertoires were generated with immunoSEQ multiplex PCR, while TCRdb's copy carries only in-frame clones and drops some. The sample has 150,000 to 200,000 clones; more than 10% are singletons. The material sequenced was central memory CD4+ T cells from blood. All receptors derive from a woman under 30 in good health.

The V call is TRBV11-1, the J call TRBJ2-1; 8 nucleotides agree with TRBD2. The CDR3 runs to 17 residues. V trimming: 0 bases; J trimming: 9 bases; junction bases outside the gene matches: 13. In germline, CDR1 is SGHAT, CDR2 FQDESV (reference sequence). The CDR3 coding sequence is TGTGCCAGCAGCTTAGCCCCGCGTACTAGCGGTTCAACTGAGCAGTTCTTC. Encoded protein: CASSLAPRTSGSTEQFF.

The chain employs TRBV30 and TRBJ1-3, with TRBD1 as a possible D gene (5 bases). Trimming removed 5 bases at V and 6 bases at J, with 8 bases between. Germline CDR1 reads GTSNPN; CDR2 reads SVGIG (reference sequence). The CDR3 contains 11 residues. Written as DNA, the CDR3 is TGTGCCTGGGGACAATTAAACACCATATATTTT. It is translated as CAWGQLNTIYF.

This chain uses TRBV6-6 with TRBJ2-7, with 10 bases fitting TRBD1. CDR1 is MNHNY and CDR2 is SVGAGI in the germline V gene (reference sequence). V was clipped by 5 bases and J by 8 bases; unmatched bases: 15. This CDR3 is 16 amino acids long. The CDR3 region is CASSQGGTGDTLKQYF. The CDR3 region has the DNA TGTGCCAGCAGTCAAGGAGGGACAGGGGACACGTTAAAGCAGTACTTC.

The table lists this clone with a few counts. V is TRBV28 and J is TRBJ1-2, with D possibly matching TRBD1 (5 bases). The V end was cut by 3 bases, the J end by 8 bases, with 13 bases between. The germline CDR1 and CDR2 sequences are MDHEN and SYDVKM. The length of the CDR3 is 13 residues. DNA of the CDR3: TGTGCCAGCAGTTTGTCCCAGGGCCTCGGCTACACCTTC. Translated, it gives CASSLSQGLGYTF.

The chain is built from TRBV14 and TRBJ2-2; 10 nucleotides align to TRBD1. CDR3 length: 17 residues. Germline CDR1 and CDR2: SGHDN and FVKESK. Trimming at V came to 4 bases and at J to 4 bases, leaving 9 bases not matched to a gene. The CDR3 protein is CASSRIVGTGATGELFF. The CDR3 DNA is TGTGCCAGCAGCCGTATCGTGGGGACAGGGGCCACCGGGGAGCTGTTTTTT.

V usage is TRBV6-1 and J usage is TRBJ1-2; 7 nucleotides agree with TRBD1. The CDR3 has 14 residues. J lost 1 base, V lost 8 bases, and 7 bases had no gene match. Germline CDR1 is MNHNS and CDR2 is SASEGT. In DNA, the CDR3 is TGTGCCAGCTTACCGGGACAGAATAACTATGGCTACACCTTC. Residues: CASLPGQNNYGYTF.

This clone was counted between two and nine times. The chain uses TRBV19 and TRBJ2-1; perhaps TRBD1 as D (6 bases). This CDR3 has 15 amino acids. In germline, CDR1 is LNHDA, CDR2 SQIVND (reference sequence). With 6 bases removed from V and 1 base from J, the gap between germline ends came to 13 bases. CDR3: CASRRTAHSYNEQFF. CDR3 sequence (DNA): TGTGCCAGTAGGCGGACAGCACATTCCTACAATGAGCAGTTCTTC.

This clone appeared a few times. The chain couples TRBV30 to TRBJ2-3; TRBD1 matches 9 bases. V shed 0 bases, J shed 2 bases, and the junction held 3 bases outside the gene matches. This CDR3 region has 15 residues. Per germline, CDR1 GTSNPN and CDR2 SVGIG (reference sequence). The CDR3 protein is CAWSVRQGVTDTQYF. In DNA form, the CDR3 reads TGTGCCTGGAGTGTACGACAGGGGGTCACAGATACGCAGTATTTT.

This CDR3 is CSVEDPAGKSTDTQYF. CDR3 in DNA: TGCAGCGTTGAAGATCCAGCGGGAAAAAGCACAGATACGCAGTATTTT. J is TRBJ2-3 and V is TRBV29-1; 7 nucleotides match TRBD2. Germline trimming cut 0 bases from V and 0 bases from J; bases unmatched to any gene: 6. Per the germline V gene, CDR1 is SQVTM and CDR2 is ANQGSEA. The CDR3 totals 16 residues.

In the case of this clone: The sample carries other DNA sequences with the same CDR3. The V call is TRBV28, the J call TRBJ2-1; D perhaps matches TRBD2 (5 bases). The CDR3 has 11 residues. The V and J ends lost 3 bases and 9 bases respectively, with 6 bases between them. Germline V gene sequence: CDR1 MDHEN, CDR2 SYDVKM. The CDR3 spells CASSFEGEQFF. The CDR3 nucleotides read TGTGCCAGCAGTTTTGAGGGTGAGCAGTTCTTC.

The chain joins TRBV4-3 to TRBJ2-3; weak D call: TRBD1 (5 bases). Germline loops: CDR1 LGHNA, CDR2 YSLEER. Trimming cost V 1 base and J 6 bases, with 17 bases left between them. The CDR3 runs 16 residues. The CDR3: CASSQAQGGVADTQYF. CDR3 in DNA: TGCGCCAGCAGCCAAGCCCAGGGTGGTGTCGCTGATACGCAGTATTTT.

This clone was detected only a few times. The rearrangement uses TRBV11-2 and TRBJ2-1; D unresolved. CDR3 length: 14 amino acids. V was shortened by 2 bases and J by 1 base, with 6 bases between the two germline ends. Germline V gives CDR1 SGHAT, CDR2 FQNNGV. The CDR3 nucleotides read TGTGCCAGCAGCTTACAGGTATCCTACAATGAGCAGTTCTTC. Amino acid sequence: CASSLQVSYNEQFF.

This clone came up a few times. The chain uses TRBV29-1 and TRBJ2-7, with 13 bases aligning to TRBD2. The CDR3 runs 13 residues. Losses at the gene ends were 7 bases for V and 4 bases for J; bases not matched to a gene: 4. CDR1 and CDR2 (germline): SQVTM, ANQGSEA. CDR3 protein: CSARTSGSYEQYF. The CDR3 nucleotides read TGCAGCGCTAGGACTAGCGGGAGTTACGAGCAGTACTTC.

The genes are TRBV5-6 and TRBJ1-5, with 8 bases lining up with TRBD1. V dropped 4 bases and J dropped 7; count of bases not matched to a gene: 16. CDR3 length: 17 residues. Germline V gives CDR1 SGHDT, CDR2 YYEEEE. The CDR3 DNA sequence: TGTGCCAGCAGCGAGCTGACAGGGGCCTTGAGGGGGCAGCCCCAGCATTTT. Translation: CASSELTGALRGQPQHF.

This chain's CDR3 is CASSPSQRGNEQFF. The CDR3, as DNA: TGTGCCAGCTCCCCTAGCCAGCGCGGTAATGAGCAGTTCTTC. The chain links TRBV18 to TRBJ2-1; tentative D call: TRBD2 (5 bases). CDR3 length: 14 residues. Germline lookup yields CDR1 KGHSH and CDR2 LQKENI. Trimming cost V 6 bases and J 7 bases, with 16 bases left between them.

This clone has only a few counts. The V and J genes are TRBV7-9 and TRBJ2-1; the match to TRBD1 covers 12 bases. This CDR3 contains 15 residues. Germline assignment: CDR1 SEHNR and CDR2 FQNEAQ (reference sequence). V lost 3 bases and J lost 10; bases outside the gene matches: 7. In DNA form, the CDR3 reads TGTGCCAGCAGCTTGGGACAGGGGGCGGGCGAGGAGCAGTTCTTC. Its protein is CASSLGQGAGEEQFF.

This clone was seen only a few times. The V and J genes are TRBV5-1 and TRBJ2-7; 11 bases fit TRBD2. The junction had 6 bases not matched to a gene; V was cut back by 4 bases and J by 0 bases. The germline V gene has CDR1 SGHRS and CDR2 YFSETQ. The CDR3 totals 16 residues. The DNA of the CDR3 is TGCGCCAGCAGCCTTGAACTAGCGGGAGTCTCCTACGAGCAGTACTTC. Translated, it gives CASSLELAGVSYEQYF.

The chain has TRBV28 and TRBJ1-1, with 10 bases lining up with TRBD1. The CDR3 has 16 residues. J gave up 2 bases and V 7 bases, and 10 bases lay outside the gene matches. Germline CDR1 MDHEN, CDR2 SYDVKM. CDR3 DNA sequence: TGTGCCAGCACTCCAAGGAGGACAGGGGGTAACACTGAAGCTTTCTTT. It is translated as CASTPRRTGGNTEAFF.

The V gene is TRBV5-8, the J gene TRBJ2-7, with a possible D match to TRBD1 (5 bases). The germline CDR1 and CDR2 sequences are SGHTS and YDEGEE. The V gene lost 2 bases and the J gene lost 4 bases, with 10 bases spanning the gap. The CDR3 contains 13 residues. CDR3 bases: TGTGCCAGCAGCTTAAGGACAAGTTACGAGCAGTACTTC. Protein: CASSLRTSYEQYF.